The sample holds a few counts of the clone carrying this T cell receptor beta chain. Its antigen is unknown. Averaging around 120 mL, one heparinised blood draw was given by each donor. Sorting that relied on CD45RO/CCR7/CD25/CD127/CD95/CD27 yielded CD4+ naive, central memory, regulatory and stem cell-like memory cells. This record comes from a study of beta chain features in type 1 diabetes. Study-wide points: Type 1 diabetes patients had VDJ junctions that carried fewer insertions and more deletions. All four CD4+ subsets of Type 1 diabetes patients contained TCRB CDR3s that were moderately but significantly shorter.

Investigators reverse transcribed all isolated RNA, so they sequenced expressed TCRB transcripts. Sequencing was performed with immunoSEQ multiplex PCR; in TCRdb, only in-frame clones are kept and a portion is missing. The sample includes 250,000 or so clones, roughly 22% of them seen just once. This CDR3 has 14 amino acids. Germline lookup yields CDR1 MDHEN and CDR2 SYDVKM. V dropped 6 bases and J dropped 0 bases, with 12 bases sitting between them. Sequencing was performed on naive CD4+ T cells from blood. The chain uses TRBV28 and TRBJ2-7; tentative D call: TRBD1 (5 bases). The receptor comes from a woman in her forties with type 1 diabetes. The CDR3 spells CASRPTGISYEQYF. As DNA, the CDR3 is TGTGCCAGCAGACCTACAGGTATCTCCTACGAGCAGTACTTC.